This TCR beta chain is drawn from a study of blood T cells in healthy people across ages. The second PCR ran about 6 to 11 cycles with a sample-barcoded 5' primer and J-beta primers. TCRdb processed the 5' RACE reads anew with MiXCR; each CDR3 protein has one entry. The sample includes 700,000 to 900,000 distinct CDR3 sequences, roughly 24% of them seen just once. Isolation of PBMCs gave at least 7 million cells per sample. The V gene's germline CDR1 is LGHNA and CDR2 YNFKEQ. Trimming removed 0 bases at V and 10 bases at J, with 6 bases between. The CDR3 consists of 12 residues. These sequences were also reported in another study, on T cells of mothers and their children.

Input material: blood. The rearrangement joins TRBV4-2 to TRBJ1-4; D remains unclear. The clonotype comes from a boy between 5 and 17 years old in good health. The CDR3 sequence is CASSQDSGKLFF. Written as DNA, the CDR3 is TGTGCCAGCAGCCAAGATTCGGGAAAACTGTTTTTT.